The clone carrying this TCR beta chain was counted many times. Its antigen is undetermined. The data belong to a study of CD8 T cells in ankylosing spondylitis. The CDR3 consists of 18 residues. The germline V gene encodes CDR1 MGHRA and CDR2 YSYEKL. V dropped 3 bases and J dropped 2; count of bases not matched to a gene: 8. Study-wide results and limits: According to the report, clones linked to the disease were significantly enriched in matched synovial fluid samples taken from ankylosing spondylitis patients.

Libraries for TCR beta were made by quantitative 5'-RACE with molecular barcodes. Each CDR3 protein is one row after TCRdb ran MiXCR on the 5' RACE reads. The sample lists 200,000 or so distinct CDR3 sequences; around a sixth were seen once. The V call is TRBV4-1, the J call TRBJ2-3, with 13 bases matching TRBD2. The TCR originated in a male donor between 5 and 35 years old with ankylosing spondylitis or in good health (not recorded which). The sequencing sample was made of blood, either unsorted or a sorted T cell fraction (not recorded which). CDR3 amino acids: CASSHRTSGSQVTDTQYF. The DNA of the CDR3 is TGCGCCAGCAGCCATCGGACTAGCGGGAGCCAAGTCACAGATACGCAGTATTTT.